This T cell receptor beta chain originates from a study of blood T cell repertoires in COVID-19. This CDR3 is built from 15 residues. The ends were cut back, 2 bases at V and 1 base at J, with 11 bases in the middle. From germline, CDR1 is SGHAT and CDR2 FQNNGV. In the original processing: Using reference gene primer amplification, nucleated cell counts were estimated. This table comes from immunoSEQ multiplex PCR, and its TCRdb copy is limited to in-frame clones, with some not included. Clone size and V and J calls were adopted from that table, with D and trimming inferred from the DNA. The table lists some 130,000 clones, around 85% of them singletons.

The gene calls are TRBV11-2 and TRBJ1-1; no firm D call. The sample was peripheral blood. This sequence originates from a woman aged 45-60 years with acute or convalescent COVID-19. The CDR3 loop is CASSLWGDKNTEAFF. Written as DNA, the CDR3 is TGTGCCAGCAGCTTATGGGGAGACAAGAACACTGAAGCTTTCTTT.